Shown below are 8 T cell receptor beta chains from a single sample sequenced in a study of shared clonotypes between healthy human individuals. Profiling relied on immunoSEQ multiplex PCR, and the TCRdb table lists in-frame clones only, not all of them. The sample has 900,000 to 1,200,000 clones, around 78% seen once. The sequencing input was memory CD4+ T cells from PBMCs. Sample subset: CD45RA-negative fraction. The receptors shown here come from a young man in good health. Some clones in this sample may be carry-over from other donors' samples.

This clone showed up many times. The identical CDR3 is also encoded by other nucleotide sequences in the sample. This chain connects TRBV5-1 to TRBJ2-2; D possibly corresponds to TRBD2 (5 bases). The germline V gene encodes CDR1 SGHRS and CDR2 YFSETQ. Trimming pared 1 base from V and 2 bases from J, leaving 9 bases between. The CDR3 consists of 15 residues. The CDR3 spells CASSLRASNTGELFF. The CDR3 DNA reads TGCGCCAGCAGCTTGCGGGCTAGCAACACCGGGGAGCTGTTTTTT.

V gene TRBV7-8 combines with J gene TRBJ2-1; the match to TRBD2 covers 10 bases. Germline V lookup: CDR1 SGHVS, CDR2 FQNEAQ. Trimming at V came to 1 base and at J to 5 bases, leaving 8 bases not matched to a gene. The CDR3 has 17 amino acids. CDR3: CASSLERWSGRDNEQFF. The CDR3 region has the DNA TGTGCCAGCAGCTTAGAGAGGTGGAGCGGGAGGGACAATGAGCAGTTCTTC.

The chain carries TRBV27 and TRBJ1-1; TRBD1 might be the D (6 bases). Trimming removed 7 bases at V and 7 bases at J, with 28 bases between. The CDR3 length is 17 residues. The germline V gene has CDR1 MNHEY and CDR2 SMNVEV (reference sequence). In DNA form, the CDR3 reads TGTGCCAGCAAATATTCGCGACGAGAGGGAGGGGGAGATGAAGCTTTCTTT. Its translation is CASKYSRREGGGDEAFF.

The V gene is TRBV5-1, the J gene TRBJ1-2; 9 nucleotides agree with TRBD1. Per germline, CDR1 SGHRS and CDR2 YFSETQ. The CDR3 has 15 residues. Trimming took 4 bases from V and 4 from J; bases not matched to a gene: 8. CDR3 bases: TGCGCCAGCAGCCCGGGGACAGGGCACCCCTATGGCTACACCTTC. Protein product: CASSPGTGHPYGYTF.

CDR3 sequence reads: CATSRIGGSSYEQYF. DNA for the CDR3: TGTGCCACCAGCAGAATAGGGGGTTCCTCCTACGAGCAGTACTTC. This chain joins TRBV15 and TRBJ2-7; tentative D call: TRBD1 (6 bases). The CDR3 is 15 residues long. Trimming left V 2 bases short and J 0 bases short, with 11 bases between. Per the germline V gene, CDR1 is LNHNV and CDR2 is YYDKDF (reference sequence).

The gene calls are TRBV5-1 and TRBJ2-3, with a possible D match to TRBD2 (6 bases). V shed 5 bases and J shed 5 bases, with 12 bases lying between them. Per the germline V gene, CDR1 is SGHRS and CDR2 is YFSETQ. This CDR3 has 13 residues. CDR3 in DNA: TGCGCCAGCAGTGGGCAGGGAGGAGATACGCAGTATTTT. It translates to CASSGQGGDTQYF.

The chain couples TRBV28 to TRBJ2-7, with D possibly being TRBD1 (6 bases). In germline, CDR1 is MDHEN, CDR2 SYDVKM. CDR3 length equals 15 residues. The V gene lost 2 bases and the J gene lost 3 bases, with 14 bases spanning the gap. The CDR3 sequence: CASSLLGVRGYEQYF. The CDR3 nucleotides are TGTGCCAGCAGTTTACTCGGGGTCAGGGGCTACGAGCAGTACTTC.

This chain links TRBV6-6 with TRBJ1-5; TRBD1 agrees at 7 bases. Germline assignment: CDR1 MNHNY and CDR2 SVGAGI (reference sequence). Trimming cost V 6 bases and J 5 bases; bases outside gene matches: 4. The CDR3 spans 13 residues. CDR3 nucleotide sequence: TGTGCCAGCAGAGACAGGGTGGATCAGCCCCAGCATTTT. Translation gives CASRDRVDQPQHF.